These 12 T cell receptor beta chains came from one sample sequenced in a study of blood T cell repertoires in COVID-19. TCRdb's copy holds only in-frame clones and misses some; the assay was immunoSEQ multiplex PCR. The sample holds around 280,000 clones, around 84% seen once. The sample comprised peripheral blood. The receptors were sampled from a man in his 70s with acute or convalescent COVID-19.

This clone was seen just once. In DNA form, the CDR3 reads TGTGCCAGCAGCTCCGGGACAGAAACATATGGCTACACCTTC. It encodes CASSSGTETYGYTF. The chain combines TRBV9 with TRBJ1-2, with 7 bases identical to TRBD1. With 4 bases clipped from V and 5 bases from J, the junction kept 8 bases outside the gene matches. Germline loops: CDR1 SGDLS, CDR2 YYNGEE. The CDR3 has 14 residues.

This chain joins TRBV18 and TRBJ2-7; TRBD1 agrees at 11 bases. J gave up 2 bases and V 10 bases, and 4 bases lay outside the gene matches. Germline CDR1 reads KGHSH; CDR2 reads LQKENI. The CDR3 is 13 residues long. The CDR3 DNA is TGTGCCACCGGACAGGGGGCGACCTACGAGCAGTACTTC. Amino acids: CATGQGATYEQYF.

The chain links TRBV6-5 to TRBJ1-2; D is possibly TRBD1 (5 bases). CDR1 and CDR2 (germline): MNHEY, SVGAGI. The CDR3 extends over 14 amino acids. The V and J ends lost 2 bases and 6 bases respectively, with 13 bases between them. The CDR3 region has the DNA TGTGCCAGCAGTTACGGCAACCAGGGCCATGGCTACACCTTC. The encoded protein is CASSYGNQGHGYTF.

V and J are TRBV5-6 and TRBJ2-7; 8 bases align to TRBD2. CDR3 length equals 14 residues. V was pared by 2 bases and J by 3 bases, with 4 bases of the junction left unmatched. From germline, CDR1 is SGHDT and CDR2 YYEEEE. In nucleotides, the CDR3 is TGTGCCAGCAGCTTAACGAGCGGGAGCTACGAGCAGTACTTC. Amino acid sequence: CASSLTSGSYEQYF.

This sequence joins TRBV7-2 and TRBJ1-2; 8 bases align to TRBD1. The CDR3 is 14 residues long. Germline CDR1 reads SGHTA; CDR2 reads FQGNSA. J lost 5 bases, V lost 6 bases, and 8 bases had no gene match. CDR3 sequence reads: CASSPGQGEYGYTF. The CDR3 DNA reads TGTGCCAGCAGTCCCGGACAGGGTGAATATGGCTACACCTTC.

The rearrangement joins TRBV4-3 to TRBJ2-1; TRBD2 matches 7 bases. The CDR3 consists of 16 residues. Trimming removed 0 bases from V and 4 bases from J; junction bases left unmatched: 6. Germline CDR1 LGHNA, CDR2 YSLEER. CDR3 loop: CASSQDGRGVYNEQFF. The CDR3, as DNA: TGCGCCAGCAGCCAAGATGGACGGGGGGTTTACAATGAGCAGTTCTTC.

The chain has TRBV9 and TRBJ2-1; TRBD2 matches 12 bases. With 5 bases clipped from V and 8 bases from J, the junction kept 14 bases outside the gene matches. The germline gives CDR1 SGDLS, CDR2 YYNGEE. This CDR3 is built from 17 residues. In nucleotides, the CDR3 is TGTGCCAGCAGTGAAATACGACTAGCGGGGGCCGGGGATGAGCAGTTCTTC. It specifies CASSEIRLAGAGDEQFF.

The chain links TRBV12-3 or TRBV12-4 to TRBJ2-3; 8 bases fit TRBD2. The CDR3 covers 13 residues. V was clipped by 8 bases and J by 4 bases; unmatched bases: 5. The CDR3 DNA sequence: TGTGCCAGCGGAGCGGGAGTAGCAGATACGCAGTATTTT. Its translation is CASGAGVADTQYF.

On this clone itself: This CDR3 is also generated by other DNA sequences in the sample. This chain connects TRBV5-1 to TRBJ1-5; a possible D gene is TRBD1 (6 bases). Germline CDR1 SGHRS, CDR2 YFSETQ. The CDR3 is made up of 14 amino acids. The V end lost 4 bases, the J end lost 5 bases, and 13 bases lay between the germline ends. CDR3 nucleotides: TGCGCCAGCAGCCTGGACAGTACCGATCAGCCCCAGCATTTT. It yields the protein CASSLDSTDQPQHF.

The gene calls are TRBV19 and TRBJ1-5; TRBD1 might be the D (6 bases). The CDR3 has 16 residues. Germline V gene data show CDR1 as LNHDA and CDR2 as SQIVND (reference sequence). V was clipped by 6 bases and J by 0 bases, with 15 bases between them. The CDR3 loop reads CASRGGTGISNQPQHF. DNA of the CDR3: TGTGCCAGTAGGGGTGGTACAGGGATTAGCAATCAGCCCCAGCATTTT.

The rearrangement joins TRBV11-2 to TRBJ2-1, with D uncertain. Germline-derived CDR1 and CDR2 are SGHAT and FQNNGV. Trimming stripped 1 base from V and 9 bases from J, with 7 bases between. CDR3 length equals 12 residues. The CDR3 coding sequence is TGTGCCAGCAGCTTAGGTCTCCGTGAGCAGTTCTTC. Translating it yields CASSLGLREQFF.

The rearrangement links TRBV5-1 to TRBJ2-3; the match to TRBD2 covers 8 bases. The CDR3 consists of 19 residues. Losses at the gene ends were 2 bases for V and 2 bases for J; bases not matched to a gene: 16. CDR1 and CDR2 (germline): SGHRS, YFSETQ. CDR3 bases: TGCGCCAGCAGCTTTAGAGGCGGGGGGCCTTATAGCGACACAGATACGCAGTATTTT. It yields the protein CASSFRGGGPYSDTDTQYF.